This record looks at one T cell receptor (beta chain) sequence and its context. TCRdb reprocessed the 5' RACE reads with MiXCR, giving one entry per CDR3 protein. The data hold a few hundred thousand distinct CDR3 sequences, with approximately 17% observed a single time. These data come from a study of identical twins. CDR3 length: 13 residues. Looked up from germline, CDR1 is GTSNPN and CDR2 is SVGIG (reference sequence). Trimming stripped 4 bases from V and 1 base from J, with 8 bases between. What was sequenced was naive T cells sorted from blood. This TCR was recovered from a man aged 50 or older in good health. V is TRBV30 and J is TRBJ1-5, with no clear D. The CDR3 reads CAWNRGSNQPQHF. CDR3 sequence (DNA): TGTGCCTGGAACCGTGGGAGCAATCAGCCCCAGCATTTT.